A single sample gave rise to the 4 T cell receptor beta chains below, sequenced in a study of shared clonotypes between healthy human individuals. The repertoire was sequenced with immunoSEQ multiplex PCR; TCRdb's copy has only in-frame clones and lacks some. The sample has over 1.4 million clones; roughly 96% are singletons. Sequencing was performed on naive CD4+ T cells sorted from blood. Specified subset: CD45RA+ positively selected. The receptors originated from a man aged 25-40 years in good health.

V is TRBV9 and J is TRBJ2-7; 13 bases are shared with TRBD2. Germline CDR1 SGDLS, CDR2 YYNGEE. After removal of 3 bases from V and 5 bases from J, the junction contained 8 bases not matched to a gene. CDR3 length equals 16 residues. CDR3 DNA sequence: TGTGCCAGCAGCGCCCGGATAGGACTAGCGGGAGACGAGCAGTACTTC. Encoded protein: CASSARIGLAGDEQYF.

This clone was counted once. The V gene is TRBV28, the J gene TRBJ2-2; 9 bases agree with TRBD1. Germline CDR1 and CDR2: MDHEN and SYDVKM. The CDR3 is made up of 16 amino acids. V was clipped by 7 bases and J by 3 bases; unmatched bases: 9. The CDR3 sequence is CASTSQGAADTGELFF. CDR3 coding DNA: TGTGCCAGCACCTCACAGGGGGCGGCCGACACCGGGGAGCTGTTTTTT. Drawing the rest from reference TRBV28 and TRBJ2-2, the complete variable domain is DVKVTQSSRYLVKRTGEKVFLECVQDMDHENMFWYRQDPGLGLRLIYFSYDVKMKEKGDIPEGYSVSREKKERFSLILESASTNQTSMYLCASTSQGAADTGELFFGEGSRLTVL.

CDR3 region: CASSVGALYNEQFF. CDR3 in DNA: TGTGCCAGCAGTGTAGGGGCCCTCTACAATGAGCAGTTCTTC. The chain links TRBV6-1 to TRBJ2-1; possibly TRBD1 for D (5 bases). In germline, CDR1 is MNHNS, CDR2 SASEGT. V was cut by 4 bases and J by 3 bases, with 10 bases left in between. The length of the CDR3 is 14 residues.

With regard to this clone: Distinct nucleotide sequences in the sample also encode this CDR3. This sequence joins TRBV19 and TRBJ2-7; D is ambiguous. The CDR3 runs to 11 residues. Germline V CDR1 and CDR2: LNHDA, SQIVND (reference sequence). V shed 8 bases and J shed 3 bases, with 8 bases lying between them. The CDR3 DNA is TGTGCCAGTCGCCGCGGCTACGAGCAGTACTTC. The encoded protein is CASRRGYEQYF.